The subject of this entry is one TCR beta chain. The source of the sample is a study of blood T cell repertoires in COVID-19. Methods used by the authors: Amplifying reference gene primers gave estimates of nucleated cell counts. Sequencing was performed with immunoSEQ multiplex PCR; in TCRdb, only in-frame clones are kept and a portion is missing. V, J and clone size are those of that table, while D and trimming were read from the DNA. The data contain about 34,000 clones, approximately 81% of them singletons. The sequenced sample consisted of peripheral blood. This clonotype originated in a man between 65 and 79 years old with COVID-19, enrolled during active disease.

The CDR3 sequence: CASNAGDRAFF. The CDR3 nucleotides are TGTGCCAGCAACGCGGGGGACAGGGCTTTCTTT. This rearrangement joins TRBV6-6 to TRBJ1-1; TRBD1 agrees at 8 bases. Germline assignment: CDR1 MNHNY and CDR2 SVGAGI (reference sequence). The CDR3 is 11 residues long. The trim removed 7 bases at V and 11 bases at J, leaving 6 bases unmatched.